This T cell receptor beta chain was identified during a study of OX40 agonist ivuxolimab in advanced cancers. The germline V and J ends were trimmed by 3 bases and 11 bases, with 16 bases remaining between them. This CDR3 is 13 amino acids long. Germline V gene sequence: CDR1 LGHNA, CDR2 YSLEER. The protocol was immunoSEQ multiplex PCR, while the TCRdb copy is restricted to in-frame clones and leaves out a portion. Of about 73,000 clones detected, 92% appear once; the ten largest clones hold about 9.1%. The chain uses TRBV4-3 and TRBJ1-1; D unresolved. The specimen comprised CD4+ or CD8+ T cells sorted from blood, sampled in a trial of the OX40 agonist ivuxolimab. The source is an adult with an advanced solid tumor such as melanoma, head and neck, liver or kidney cancer. CDR3 sequence reads: CASSHPGWSGAFF. CDR3 in DNA: TGCGCCAGCAGCCACCCCGGGTGGTCCGGGGCTTTCTTT.